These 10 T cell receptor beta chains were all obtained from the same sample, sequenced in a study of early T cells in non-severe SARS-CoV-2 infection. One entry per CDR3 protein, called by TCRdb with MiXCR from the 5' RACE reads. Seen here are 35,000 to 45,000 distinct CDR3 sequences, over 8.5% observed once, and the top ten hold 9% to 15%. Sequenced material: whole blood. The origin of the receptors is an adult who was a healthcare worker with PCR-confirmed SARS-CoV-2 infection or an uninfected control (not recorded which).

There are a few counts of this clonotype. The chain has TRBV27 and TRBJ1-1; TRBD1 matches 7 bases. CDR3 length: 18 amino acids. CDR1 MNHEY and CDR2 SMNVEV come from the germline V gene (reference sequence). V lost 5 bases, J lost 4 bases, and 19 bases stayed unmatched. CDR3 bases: TGTGCCAGCAGTACAAGGCGACAGGGCGTCAGGAAGCGCACTGAAGCTTTCTTT. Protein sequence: CASSTRRQGVRKRTEAFF.

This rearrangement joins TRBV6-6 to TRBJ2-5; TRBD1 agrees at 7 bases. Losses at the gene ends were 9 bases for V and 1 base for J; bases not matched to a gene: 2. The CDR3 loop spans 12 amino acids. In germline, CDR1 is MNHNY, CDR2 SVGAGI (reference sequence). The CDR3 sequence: CASRGLQETQYF. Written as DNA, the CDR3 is TGTGCCAGTAGGGGGCTCCAAGAGACCCAGTACTTC.

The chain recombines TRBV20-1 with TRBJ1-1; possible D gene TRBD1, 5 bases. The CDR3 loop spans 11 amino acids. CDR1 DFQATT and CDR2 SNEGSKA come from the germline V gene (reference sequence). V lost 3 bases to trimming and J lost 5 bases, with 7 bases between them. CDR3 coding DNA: TGCAGTGCTAGCCCAGGGACTGAAGCTTTCTTT. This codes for CSASPGTEAFF.

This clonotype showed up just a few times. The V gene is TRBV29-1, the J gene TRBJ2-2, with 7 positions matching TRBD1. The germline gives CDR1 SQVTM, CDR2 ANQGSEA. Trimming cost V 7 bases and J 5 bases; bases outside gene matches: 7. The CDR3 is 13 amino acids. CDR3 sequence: CSANRGKTGELFF. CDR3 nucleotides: TGCAGCGCAAACAGGGGAAAAACCGGGGAGCTGTTTTTT.

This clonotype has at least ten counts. The CDR3 bases are TGTGCCAGCAGGCGGGGGGTGGGCAGCTCCTACAATGAGCAGTTCTTC. Protein product: CASRRGVGSSYNEQFF. This chain links TRBV11-2 with TRBJ2-1, with 8 bases lining up with TRBD2. Per germline, CDR1 SGHAT and CDR2 FQNNGV. The CDR3 is 16 residues long. The V and J ends lost 6 bases and 0 bases, in that order; junction bases with no gene match: 7.

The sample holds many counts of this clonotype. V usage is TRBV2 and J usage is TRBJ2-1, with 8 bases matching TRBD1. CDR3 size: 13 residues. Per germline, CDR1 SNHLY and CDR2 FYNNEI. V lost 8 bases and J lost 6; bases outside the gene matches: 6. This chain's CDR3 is CASPSTGVNEQFF. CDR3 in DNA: TGTGCCAGCCCCTCGACAGGGGTCAATGAGCAGTTCTTC. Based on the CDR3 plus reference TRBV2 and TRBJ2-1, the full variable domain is EPEVTQTPSHQVTQMGQEVILRCVPISNHLYFYWYRQILGQKVEFLVSFYNNEISEKSEIFDDQFSVERPDGSNFTLKIRSTKLEDSAMYFCASPSTGVNEQFFGPGTRLTVL.

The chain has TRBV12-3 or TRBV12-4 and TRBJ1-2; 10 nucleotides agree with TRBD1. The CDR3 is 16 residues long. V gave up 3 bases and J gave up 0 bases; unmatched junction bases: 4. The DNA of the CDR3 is TGTGCCAGCAGTTTGGGACAGGGGAATCCTAACTATGGCTACACCTTC. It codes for CASSLGQGNPNYGYTF.

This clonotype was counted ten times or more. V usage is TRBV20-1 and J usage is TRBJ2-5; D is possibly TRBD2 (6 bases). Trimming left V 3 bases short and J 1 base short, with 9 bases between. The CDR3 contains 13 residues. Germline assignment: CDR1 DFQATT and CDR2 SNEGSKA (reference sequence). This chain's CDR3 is CSASGEAQETQYF. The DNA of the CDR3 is TGCAGTGCTAGCGGGGAGGCCCAAGAGACCCAGTACTTC.

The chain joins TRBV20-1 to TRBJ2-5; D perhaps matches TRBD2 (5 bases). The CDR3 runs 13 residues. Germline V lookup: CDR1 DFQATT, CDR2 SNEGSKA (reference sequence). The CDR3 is CSANRGVQETQYF. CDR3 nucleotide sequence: TGCAGCGCAAACCGGGGAGTACAAGAGACCCAGTACTTC.

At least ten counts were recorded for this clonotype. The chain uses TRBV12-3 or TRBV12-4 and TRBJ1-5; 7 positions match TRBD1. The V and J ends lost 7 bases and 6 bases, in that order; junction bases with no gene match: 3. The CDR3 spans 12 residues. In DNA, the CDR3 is TGTGCCAGCAACAGGGGAAGTCAGCCCCAGCATTTT. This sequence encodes CASNRGSQPQHF.